The TCR beta chain described here comes from a study of T cell clones after liver transplantation (dated by TCRdb to about 2019). About the investigation overall: The samples were obtained from ITN030ST, a randomized trial that attempted immunosuppression withdrawal within 2 years after liver transplantation. Donor-reactive T cell clones were identified using TCRbeta sequencing after a pre-transplant mixed lymphocyte reaction and were then followed in post-transplant blood. As an antigen-independent comparator for the donor-reactive sequences, third party-reactive TCRbeta sequences from pre-transplant MLRs were identified as well. Of the eight recipients, a few were HCV-positive, while the remaining recipients had been transplanted for non-autoimmune, non-viral indications. Until randomization at 12-24 months post-transplant, subjects were given standard immunosuppression, with no induction therapy. Tolerance meant complete immunosuppression withdrawal for at least one year without liver enzymes rising beyond twice the upper limit of normal. Blood samples were collected pre-transplant, pre-randomization before withdrawal, and post-randomization after either full withdrawal or failed withdrawal. Of the 8 liver transplant recipients making up the studied cohort, 3 were classified as tolerant and 5 as non-tolerant. The paper as a whole reports these results and caveats: The conclusions were considered preliminary, being limited by small, heterogeneous patient numbers and non-standardized post-transplant time points. Since no allograft tissue specimens were available, donor-reactive T cells may have migrated into the graft instead of being deleted. Donor-reactive sequences decreased more than third party-reactive sequences, which suggests partial antigen-specific deletion that was not related to withdrawal success. Low numbers of available donor cells limited the measurable donor-reactive repertoire in a couple of subjects. A significant post-transplant decrease in circulating donor-reactive CD4 TCRbeta sequences was observed in 5 of 8 subjects, irrespective of tolerance or HCV status. When repertoire turnover was accounted for, significantly reduced detection of donor-reactive sequences was found in 7 of 8 subjects for CD4 and in 8 of 8 subjects for CD8.

The germline V gene (reference sequence) provides CDR1 LNHDA and CDR2 SQIVND. Relative to germline, V is 0 bases shorter and J is 0 bases shorter, with 6 bases between their ends. Counted from cysteine to phenylalanine, this CDR3 has 15 amino acids. Just CDR3 DNA is preserved here, 45 bases in frame from base 1. Using immunoSEQ, frozen genomic DNA was subjected to high-throughput TCRbeta CDR3 sequencing, a process that included PCR amplification, mapping, bias correction and internal controls. The authors' pipeline ran thus. Productive rearrangements were retained, and unique TCRbeta sequences were defined by the CDR3 nucleotide sequence together with the V and J gene. A sequence counted as donor-reactive only if the sequence showed at least 5-fold expansion in CFSE-low cells compared with unstimulated pre-transplant cells and had a frequency of at least 0.01%. Minimum frequency thresholds were set for each subject based on the unstimulated sample with the lowest template count, ensuring at least 90% detection power. Jensen-Shannon divergence between the top 1000 TCRbeta sequences after and before transplant was used to measure repertoire turnover. Two-sided Fisher's exact tests were used to test for changes in how often donor-reactive sequences were detected. TCRdb provides this immuneACCESS table in a form limited to in-frame rearrangements. Some clones are lacking; in checked studies, under half of them reflect an unresolved V gene, and why the rest are absent is not known. V, J and clone size were drawn from that table, and D and trimming were deduced from the DNA. Within this sample are about 80,000 clones, with around four fifths of them counted one time only. 0.45% to 0.55% of the sample is taken by the ten largest.

Concerning this clone itself: What antigen it recognizes has not been identified. One base away there is no much larger clone; base qualities are not given.

Unstimulated PBMCs, after thawing, were stained for CD3, CD4 and CD8 and then FACS-sorted into CD3+CD4+ and CD3+CD8+ populations. Randomization to immunosuppression withdrawal applied to every one of the 8 studied subjects. The Qiagen DNeasy Blood and Tissue Kit was used for isolation of genomic DNA. The specimen was CD4+ T cells from blood, collected 45 to 46 months after liver transplant. The receptor's source is a human patient who received a liver transplant. The graft donor may be the source of some T cells after a transplant. Recombination connected TRBV19 to TRBJ1-5; the D gene is unclear. The sequenced DNA is TGTGCCAGTAGTATAGAGGGCACTAGCAATCAGCCCCAGCATTTT. It is translated as CASSIEGTSNQPQHF.